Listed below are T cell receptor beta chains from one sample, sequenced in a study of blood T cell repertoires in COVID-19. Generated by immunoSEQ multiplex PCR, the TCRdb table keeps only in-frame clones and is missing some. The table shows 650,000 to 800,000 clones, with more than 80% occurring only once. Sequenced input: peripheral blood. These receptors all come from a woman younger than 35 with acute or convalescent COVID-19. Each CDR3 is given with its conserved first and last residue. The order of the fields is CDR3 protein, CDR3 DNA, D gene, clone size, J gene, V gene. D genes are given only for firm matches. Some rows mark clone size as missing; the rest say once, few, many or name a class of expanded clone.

CDR3aa: CASSTRQTYEQYF; CDR3nt: TGTGCCAGCAGCACCCGACAGACCTACGAGCAGTACTTC; d_gene: -; abundance: few; j_gene: TRBJ2-7; v_gene: TRBV11-2
CDR3aa: CASSQGGDTQYF; CDR3nt: TGTGCCAGCAGCCAAGGAGGGGATACGCAGTATTTT; d_gene: -; abundance: -; j_gene: TRBJ2-3; v_gene: TRBV13
CDR3aa: CASSPDRHQGGYTF; CDR3nt: TGTGCCAGCAGCCCGGACAGGCACCAAGGGGGCTACACCTTC; d_gene: TRBD1; abundance: -; j_gene: TRBJ1-2; v_gene: TRBV3-1/TRBV3-2
CDR3aa: CSVVTGPRLAEAFF; CDR3nt: TGCAGCGTTGTGACAGGGCCGAGGCTAGCTGAAGCTTTCTTT; d_gene: TRBD1; abundance: -; j_gene: TRBJ1-1; v_gene: TRBV29-1
CDR3aa: CASMRQPNTGELFF; CDR3nt: TGTGCCAGCATGAGACAGCCGAACACCGGGGAGCTGTTTTTT; d_gene: -; abundance: -; j_gene: TRBJ2-2; v_gene: TRBV2
CDR3aa: CASSPVTGAVGIYTEAFF; CDR3nt: TGTGCCAGCAGCCCCGTCACAGGGGCGGTAGGTATATACACTGAAGCTTTCTTT; d_gene: TRBD1; abundance: -; j_gene: TRBJ1-1; v_gene: TRBV3-1/TRBV3-2
CDR3aa: CASSWWESETEAFF; CDR3nt: TGTGCCAGCAGCTGGTGGGAGTCGGAAACTGAAGCTTTCTTT; d_gene: -; abundance: -; j_gene: TRBJ1-1; v_gene: TRBV11-2
CDR3aa: CASSLPGSEAFF; CDR3nt: TGTGCCAGCAGCTTACCGGGGTCTGAAGCTTTCTTT; d_gene: -; abundance: -; j_gene: TRBJ1-1; v_gene: TRBV11-2
CDR3aa: CASSPPVDTQYF; CDR3nt: TGTGCCAGCTCACCTCCCGTTGATACGCAGTATTTT; d_gene: -; abundance: -; j_gene: TRBJ2-3; v_gene: TRBV18
CDR3aa: CASSFGGVGGNTIYF; CDR3nt: TGCGCCAGCAGCTTCGGAGGGGTGGGAGGAAACACCATATATTTT; d_gene: -; abundance: -; j_gene: TRBJ1-3; v_gene: TRBV4-3
CDR3aa: CASSENVREPEAFF; CDR3nt: TGTGCCAGCAGTGAAAATGTCCGGGAGCCTGAAGCTTTCTTT; d_gene: -; abundance: -; j_gene: TRBJ1-1; v_gene: TRBV2
CDR3aa: CASSFGGRNYGYTF; CDR3nt: TGTGCCAGCAGCTTCGGGGGGCGCAACTATGGCTACACCTTC; d_gene: -; abundance: -; j_gene: TRBJ1-2; v_gene: TRBV5-4
CDR3aa: CASSLGGGTNTEAFF; CDR3nt: TGCGCCAGCAGCTTGGGTGGGGGGACGAACACTGAAGCTTTCTTT; d_gene: -; abundance: once; j_gene: TRBJ1-1; v_gene: TRBV5-1
CDR3aa: CASSPDGSPGANVLTF; CDR3nt: TGCGCCAGCAGCCCGGATGGGAGTCCTGGGGCCAACGTCCTGACTTTC; d_gene: -; abundance: -; j_gene: TRBJ2-6; v_gene: TRBV5-1
CDR3aa: CAISPSQGNYGYTF; CDR3nt: TGTGCCATCAGCCCCTCCCAGGGGAACTATGGCTACACCTTC; d_gene: -; abundance: -; j_gene: TRBJ1-2; v_gene: TRBV10-3
CDR3aa: CASSQDAGGSNEQFF; CDR3nt: TGTGCCAGCAGCCAAGATGCGGGGGGTAGTAATGAGCAGTTCTTC; d_gene: TRBD2; abundance: -; j_gene: TRBJ2-1; v_gene: TRBV3-1/TRBV3-2
CDR3aa: CASSQDSVVDTQYF; CDR3nt: TGCGCCAGCAGCCAAGATTCGGTGGTGGATACGCAGTATTTT; d_gene: -; abundance: -; j_gene: TRBJ2-3; v_gene: TRBV4-3
CDR3aa: CASSPEMTVPNEQYF; CDR3nt: TGCGCCAGCAGCCCAGAGATGACAGTTCCCAACGAGCAGTACTTC; d_gene: -; abundance: -; j_gene: TRBJ2-7; v_gene: TRBV4-1
CDR3aa: CASSLEYGTGANYGYTF; CDR3nt: TGTGCCAGCAGCTTAGAGTACGGGACAGGAGCTAACTATGGCTACACCTTC; d_gene: TRBD1; abundance: -; j_gene: TRBJ1-2; v_gene: TRBV7-9
CDR3aa: CAIKEGGADTQYF; CDR3nt: TGTGCCATCAAAGAAGGGGGCGCAGATACGCAGTATTTT; d_gene: TRBD1; abundance: -; j_gene: TRBJ2-3; v_gene: TRBV10-3
CDR3aa: CASSLVPSGGSYEQYF; CDR3nt: TGTGCCAGCAGCTTAGTCCCTAGCGGGGGGTCCTACGAGCAGTACTTC; d_gene: TRBD2; abundance: -; j_gene: TRBJ2-7; v_gene: TRBV7-2
CDR3aa: CAWSQGQPNSPLHF; CDR3nt: TGTGCCTGGAGTCAGGGACAGCCTAATTCACCCCTCCACTTT; d_gene: TRBD1; abundance: few; j_gene: TRBJ1-6; v_gene: TRBV30
CDR3aa: CASSQARQVYEQYF; CDR3nt: TGCGCCAGCAGCCAGGCCCGACAGGTCTACGAGCAGTACTTC; d_gene: -; abundance: -; j_gene: TRBJ2-7; v_gene: TRBV4-3
CDR3aa: CASRQGFRTLDQPQHF; CDR3nt: TGCGCCAGCAGACAGGGTTTTCGGACGTTGGATCAGCCCCAGCATTTT; d_gene: -; abundance: -; j_gene: TRBJ1-5; v_gene: TRBV4-1
CDR3aa: CASRGTFIAFF; CDR3nt: TGTGCCAGCAGGGGGACATTTATAGCTTTCTTT; d_gene: -; abundance: -; j_gene: TRBJ1-1; v_gene: TRBV25-1
CDR3aa: CASSPRETGELFF; CDR3nt: TGTGCCAGCAGCCCTCGGGAGACCGGGGAGCTGTTTTTT; d_gene: -; abundance: -; j_gene: TRBJ2-2; v_gene: TRBV9
CDR3aa: CATSERQGSYNEQFF; CDR3nt: TGTGCCACCAGCGAAAGACAAGGCTCCTACAATGAGCAGTTCTTC; d_gene: -; abundance: -; j_gene: TRBJ2-1; v_gene: TRBV24-1
CDR3aa: CASSPAGLAVYNEQFF; CDR3nt: TGTGCCAGCAGCCCGGCTGGACTAGCGGTCTACAATGAGCAGTTCTTC; d_gene: -; abundance: -; j_gene: TRBJ2-1; v_gene: TRBV21-1
CDR3aa: CASSDSGIPTNYGYTF; CDR3nt: TGTGCCAGCAGTGACTCCGGGATCCCTACTAACTATGGCTACACCTTC; d_gene: -; abundance: -; j_gene: TRBJ1-2; v_gene: TRBV6-4
CDR3aa: CASSDIWAGGQGEKLFF; CDR3nt: TGTGCCAGCAGTGATATTTGGGCAGGGGGTCAGGGAGAAAAACTGTTTTTT; d_gene: TRBD1; abundance: -; j_gene: TRBJ1-4; v_gene: TRBV25-1
CDR3aa: CASTTGQGTEKLFF; CDR3nt: TGTGCCAGCACCACCGGACAGGGAACAGAAAAACTGTTTTTT; d_gene: TRBD1; abundance: -; j_gene: TRBJ1-4; v_gene: TRBV6-5
CDR3aa: CASSLTVNEKLFF; CDR3nt: TGTGCCAGCAGCTTAACGGTGAATGAAAAACTGTTTTTT; d_gene: -; abundance: -; j_gene: TRBJ1-4; v_gene: TRBV7-2
CDR3aa: CASSFRTGPTYEQYF; CDR3nt: TGTGCCAGCAGCTTCCGAACAGGCCCAACCTACGAGCAGTACTTC; d_gene: -; abundance: -; j_gene: TRBJ2-7; v_gene: TRBV11-2
CDR3aa: CASSFTRDRGQETQYF; CDR3nt: TGTGCCAGTAGTTTCACCCGGGACAGGGGGCAAGAGACCCAGTACTTC; d_gene: TRBD1; abundance: -; j_gene: TRBJ2-5; v_gene: TRBV19
CDR3aa: CASSGWVGHLNEQFF; CDR3nt: TGTGCCAGCAGCGGTTGGGTGGGACACCTCAATGAGCAGTTCTTC; d_gene: -; abundance: -; j_gene: TRBJ2-1; v_gene: TRBV5-6
CDR3aa: CASSLDLLGSYEQYF; CDR3nt: TGTGCCAGCAGCTTAGATCTTCTAGGTTCCTACGAGCAGTACTTC; d_gene: -; abundance: -; j_gene: TRBJ2-7; v_gene: TRBV11-2
CDR3aa: CASSDVTGYYGYTF; CDR3nt: TGTGCCAGCAGTGACGTGACAGGGTACTATGGCTACACCTTC; d_gene: TRBD1; abundance: -; j_gene: TRBJ1-2; v_gene: TRBV6-4
CDR3aa: CASSGDSTEAFF; CDR3nt: TGTGCCAGCAGCGGGGACAGCACTGAAGCTTTCTTT; d_gene: TRBD1; abundance: -; j_gene: TRBJ1-1; v_gene: TRBV14
CDR3aa: CASSSPGTENTEAFF; CDR3nt: TGTGCCAGCAGTTCCCCCGGGACAGAAAACACTGAAGCTTTCTTT; d_gene: TRBD1; abundance: -; j_gene: TRBJ1-1; v_gene: TRBV28
CDR3aa: CASSEGQWKNYGYTF; CDR3nt: TGTGCCAGCAGCGAGGGACAGTGGAAGAACTATGGCTACACCTTC; d_gene: -; abundance: -; j_gene: TRBJ1-2; v_gene: TRBV21-1
CDR3aa: CASSVDAGQNNSPLHF; CDR3nt: TGTGCCAGCAGCGTAGACGCGGGACAGAATAATTCACCCCTCCACTTT; d_gene: TRBD1; abundance: -; j_gene: TRBJ1-6; v_gene: TRBV9
CDR3aa: CSVGTANSPLHF; CDR3nt: TGCAGCGTGGGGACAGCTAATTCACCCCTCCACTTT; d_gene: TRBD1; abundance: -; j_gene: TRBJ1-6; v_gene: TRBV29-1
CDR3aa: CASSRTGGRNSPLHF; CDR3nt: TGTGCCAGCAGCCGAACAGGGGGTCGAAATTCACCCCTCCACTTT; d_gene: TRBD1; abundance: -; j_gene: TRBJ1-6; v_gene: TRBV6-2/TRBV6-3
CDR3aa: CASSRRGQGSSGNTIYF; CDR3nt: TGTGCCAGCAGCCGGCGGGGCCAGGGAAGCTCTGGAAACACCATATATTTT; d_gene: -; abundance: -; j_gene: TRBJ1-3; v_gene: TRBV4-2
CDR3aa: CASSTALSYEQYF; CDR3nt: TGTGCCAGCTCGACAGCCCTCTCCTACGAGCAGTACTTC; d_gene: -; abundance: -; j_gene: TRBJ2-7; v_gene: TRBV27
CDR3aa: CASTIPRTAGVVGYTF; CDR3nt: TGTGCCAGCACTATACCCCGAACAGCGGGCGTGGTTGGCTACACCTTC; d_gene: -; abundance: once; j_gene: TRBJ1-2; v_gene: TRBV2
CDR3aa: CASSGTGEDTEAFF; CDR3nt: TGTGCCAGCAGCGGGACAGGGGAGGACACTGAAGCTTTCTTT; d_gene: TRBD1; abundance: -; j_gene: TRBJ1-1; v_gene: TRBV2
CDR3aa: CASRGSATRRSGNTIYF; CDR3nt: TGTGCCAGTAGAGGCTCGGCGACTCGCCGCTCTGGAAACACCATATATTTT; d_gene: -; abundance: -; j_gene: TRBJ1-3; v_gene: TRBV19